The clone carrying this T cell receptor beta chain was observed at least ten times. What it binds is not known. This record belongs to a study of response to subunit inactivated influenza vaccine. Study-level points and caveats: That few new T cells are recruited by each seasonal influenza vaccination was the authors' suggestion.

TCRdb re-analysed the RT-PCR reads in MiXCR, keeping a single row per CDR3 protein. The sample consists of about 160,000 distinct CDR3 sequences, around 11% of them appearing once. With V trimmed by 4 bases and J by 5 bases, 6 bases remained unmatched. The CDR3 consists of 16 residues. CDR1 is LGHDT, CDR2 YNNKEL, per germline (reference sequence). The TCR sequence derives from a man between 50 and 70 years old who received an inactivated influenza vaccine. Sequencing was performed on CD8+ T cells sorted from PBMCs, taken less than 30 months after vaccination. J is TRBJ2-2 and V is TRBV3-1; TRBD2 aligns across 11 bases. The CDR3 here is CASSPRLAGLTGELFF. CDR3 DNA sequence: TGTGCCAGCAGCCCTAGACTAGCGGGGCTAACCGGGGAGCTGTTTTTT.